These 6 T cell receptor beta chains were all obtained from the same sample, sequenced in a study of T cell responses to AZD1222 COVID-19 vaccine. Clones were sequenced by immunoSEQ multiplex PCR, and TCRdb holds only the in-frame ones, with some missing. The table includes approximately 150,000 clones, over 75% detected once. Sequencing was performed on peripheral blood, taken on day 0 of AZD1222 vaccination. All receptors come from an adult in good health.

This clone appeared a single time. The same CDR3 arises from other DNA sequences in this sample as well. The gene calls are TRBV5-4 and TRBJ1-2; possibly TRBD1 for D (6 bases). Germline CDR1 is SGHNT and CDR2 is YYREEE (reference sequence). The CDR3 extends over 14 amino acids. V was clipped by 0 bases and J by 2 bases, with 8 bases between them. The CDR3 loop is CASSLAGVNYGYTF. The CDR3 DNA follows: TGTGCCAGCAGCTTGGCAGGGGTGAACTATGGCTACACCTTC.

V and J are TRBV28 and TRBJ1-4; 9 bases are a match to TRBD1. Per germline, CDR1 MDHEN and CDR2 SYDVKM. Trimming at V came to 5 bases and at J to 8 bases, leaving 12 bases not matched to a gene. The CDR3 consists of 16 residues. CDR3 sequence reads: CASSGTTGTGREKLFF. The CDR3 coding sequence is TGTGCCAGCAGTGGGACCACGGGGACAGGGCGGGAAAAACTGTTTTTT.

The genes are TRBV12-1 and TRBJ2-2; no DNA check was done on the table's D call, TRBD1. TRBV12-1 is a pseudogene segment. The CDR3 has 16 residues. The chain's CDR3 is CASSRPPGTGGGELFF. Here the CDR3 DNA reads TGTGCCAGCAGTCGACCTCCCGGGACAGGGGGCGGGGAGCTGTTTTTT.

This chain links TRBV29-1 with TRBJ1-5, with D possibly being TRBD1 (5 bases). The CDR3 is 12 amino acids. CDR1 and CDR2 from the germline V gene are SQVTM and ANQGSEA. Trimming took off 6 bases at V and 3 bases at J, with 9 bases between the two ends. CDR3 loop: CSVGDNNQPQHF. The CDR3 nucleotides read TGCAGCGTGGGGGATAACAATCAGCCCCAGCATTTT.

The chain carries TRBV7-2 and TRBJ1-5; D is ambiguous. The ends were cut back, 5 bases at V and 4 bases at J, with 12 bases in the middle. This CDR3 region has 14 residues. Germline-derived CDR1 and CDR2 are SGHTA and FQGNSA. DNA for the CDR3: TGTGCCAGCAGCGATACGGCCGTTAATCAGCCCCAGCATTTT. This translates into CASSDTAVNQPQHF.

Details on this clone: The identical CDR3 is also encoded by other nucleotide sequences in the sample. This sequence joins TRBV4-1 and TRBJ2-3; 12 bases fit TRBD2. This CDR3 spans 18 amino acids. The ends lost 0 bases at V and 5 bases at J; junction bases unmatched: 9. Per the germline V gene, CDR1 is MGHRA and CDR2 is YSYEKL. The CDR3 DNA is TGCGCCAGCAGCCAAGATAGCCCTAGCGGGGGGGCTAAAGATACGCAGTATTTT. Protein sequence: CASSQDSPSGGAKDTQYF.